These 19 T cell receptor beta chains were all obtained from the same sample, sequenced in a study of T cells after yellow fever vaccination. MiXCR was run by TCRdb on the 5' RACE reads, yielding one entry per CDR3 protein. In the table there are more than 95,000 distinct CDR3 sequences, 6% to 8% of which are singletons. The sequencing used CD4+ T cells sorted from PBMCs, collected roughly 10 days after the first yellow fever vaccination. These receptors were collected from a man younger than 35 who received the YFV17D yellow fever vaccine.

This clonotype was counted many times. V gene TRBV4-3 combines with J gene TRBJ1-2; D remains ambiguous. CDR1 and CDR2 (germline): LGHNA, YSLEER. The ends were cut back, 0 bases at V and 4 bases at J, with 12 bases in the middle. The CDR3 contains 15 residues. The CDR3 DNA is TGCGCCAGCAGCCAAGATGCGGGGTTTGGCTATGGCTACACCTTC. Amino acids: CASSQDAGFGYGYTF.

This clonotype was observed a few times. V gene TRBV9 combines with J gene TRBJ1-2, with 7 bases matching TRBD1. Trimming removed 3 bases from V and 3 bases from J; junction bases left unmatched: 2. The CDR3 runs 13 residues. Germline assignment: CDR1 SGDLS and CDR2 YYNGEE. The CDR3 DNA sequence: TGTGCCAGCAGCGCGGACAGGTACTATGGCTACACCTTC. This sequence encodes CASSADRYYGYTF.

This clonotype was counted many times. The chain recombines TRBV20-1 with TRBJ2-2; TRBD1 aligns across 11 bases. The CDR3 totals 15 residues. From germline, CDR1 is DFQATT and CDR2 SNEGSKA (reference sequence). V dropped 6 bases and J dropped 4; count of bases not matched to a gene: 7. The CDR3 reads CSAPDRGRGTGELFF. The CDR3, as DNA: TGCAGTGCCCCGGACAGGGGGCGAGGCACCGGGGAGCTGTTTTTT.

This clonotype has a count of ten or more. This CDR3 is CASSSLADYTDTQYF. The CDR3 region has the DNA TGTGCCAGCAGCTCCTTAGCGGACTACACAGATACGCAGTATTTT. The gene calls are TRBV7-2 and TRBJ2-3; D might be TRBD2 (6 bases). This CDR3 has 15 amino acids. CDR1 is SGHTA and CDR2 is FQGNSA in the germline V gene. V gave up 4 bases and J gave up 2 bases, with 13 bases separating them.

This clonotype was seen many times. The chain carries TRBV20-1 and TRBJ2-2, with D perhaps TRBD2 (5 bases). The CDR3 loop spans 18 amino acids. The V end was cut by 1 base, the J end by 0 bases, with 18 bases between. From germline, CDR1 is DFQATT and CDR2 SNEGSKA (reference sequence). The DNA of the CDR3 is TGCAGTGCTAGAGGGGGTTCGGGGTCCACTTCGAACACCGGGGAGCTGTTTTTT. This sequence encodes CSARGGSGSTSNTGELFF.

This clonotype was detected ten times or more. This CDR3 is CASSYYRSREETQYF. The CDR3 coding sequence is TGTGCCAGCAGTTACTACCGGAGCAGGGAAGAGACCCAGTACTTC. The chain is built from TRBV6-2 or TRBV6-3 and TRBJ2-5; D perhaps matches TRBD1 (5 bases). Germline CDR1 and CDR2: MNHEY and SVGEGT. V was trimmed by 1 base and J by 3 bases, leaving 12 bases between them. This CDR3 is built from 15 residues.

This clonotype came up many times. The rearrangement joins TRBV7-2 to TRBJ2-5; TRBD2 is a possible D gene (5 bases). V shed 5 bases and J shed 9 bases, with 22 bases lying between them. This CDR3 comprises 15 residues. Germline loops: CDR1 SGHTA, CDR2 FQGNSA. CDR3 region: CASSRPEGLPRAQYF. The CDR3 nucleotides read TGTGCCAGCAGCCGTCCCGAAGGACTGCCCCGGGCCCAGTACTTC.

This clonotype was seen repeatedly, ten times or more. The rearrangement uses TRBV5-6 and TRBJ2-7; unclear D gene. V was trimmed by 0 bases and J by 3 bases, leaving 10 bases between them. This CDR3 is built from 14 residues. Looked up from germline, CDR1 is SGHDT and CDR2 is YYEEEE. CDR3 sequence: CASSLGLGYYEQYV. In DNA, the CDR3 is TGTGCCAGCAGCTTGGGTTTGGGATACTACGAGCAGTACGTC.

The gene calls are TRBV6-5 and TRBJ2-3; perhaps TRBD1 as D (5 bases). The CDR3 spans 13 residues. Looked up from germline, CDR1 is MNHEY and CDR2 is SVGAGI. V shed 1 base and J shed 4 bases, with 6 bases lying between them. The CDR3 nucleotides read TGTGCCAGCAGTTACTTACAGGCAGATACGCAGTATTTT. The encoded protein is CASSYLQADTQYF.

This clonotype appeared a few times. The chain recombines TRBV24-1 with TRBJ2-2; 8 bases align to TRBD2. V shed 9 bases, J shed 4 bases, and the junction held 3 bases outside the gene matches. Germline CDR1 KGHDR, CDR2 SFDVKD. CDR3 length: 13 amino acids. CDR3 DNA: TGTGCCACCCGGGGGGGGGGCACCGGGGAGCTGTTTTTT. It is translated as CATRGGGTGELFF.

This clonotype was picked up many times. The chain carries TRBV28 and TRBJ2-7, with D hard to call. There are 15 residues in the CDR3. Germline V lookup: CDR1 MDHEN, CDR2 SYDVKM. Deletions cut 5 bases from V and 6 bases from J, with 20 bases between. In nucleotides, the CDR3 is TGTGCCAGCAGTCCGTCGGACGCGGAAGGGTCCGAGCAGTACTTC. Encoded protein: CASSPSDAEGSEQYF. The variable domain in full, with the rest retrieved from reference TRBV28 and TRBJ2-7, is DVKVTQSSRYLVKRTGEKVFLECVQDMDHENMFWYRQDPGLGLRLIYFSYDVKMKEKGDIPEGYSVSREKKERFSLILESASTNQTSMYLCASSPSDAEGSEQYFGPGTRLTVT.

The sample holds many counts of this clonotype. The chain carries TRBV7-6 and TRBJ2-3; TRBD2 aligns across 13 bases. The germline V gene encodes CDR1 SGHVS and CDR2 FNYEAQ. With 5 bases clipped from V and 6 bases from J, the junction kept 5 bases outside the gene matches. CDR3 length equals 15 residues. Here the CDR3 reads CASSPGTSGVDTQYF. CDR3 bases: TGTGCCAGCAGCCCCGGGACTAGCGGGGTTGATACGCAGTATTTT.

This clonotype was seen repeatedly, ten times or more. The chain uses TRBV6-5 and TRBJ2-1, with TRBD2 identical over 10 bases. The germline CDR1 and CDR2 sequences are MNHEY and SVGAGI. Germline trimming cut 2 bases from V and 7 bases from J; bases unmatched to any gene: 14. The CDR3 totals 18 residues. The CDR3 protein is CASSYPPFGAGGSNEQFF. In nucleotides, the CDR3 is TGTGCCAGCAGTTACCCCCCGTTTGGAGCGGGGGGGAGTAATGAGCAGTTCTTC.

The table lists this clonotype with many counts. The chain combines TRBV20-1 with TRBJ2-3; possible D gene TRBD2, 7 bases. Germline assignment: CDR1 DFQATT and CDR2 SNEGSKA (reference sequence). The CDR3 contains 18 residues. Trimming shortened V by 2 bases and J by 2 bases, and 23 bases separated the two germline ends. CDR3 residues: CSARPGQWGGPDTDTQYF. CDR3 in DNA: TGCAGTGCTAGACCTGGGCAGTGGGGGGGGCCGGACACAGATACGCAGTATTTT.

This clonotype was found many times. This chain links TRBV5-1 with TRBJ2-3; a possible D gene is TRBD1 (6 bases). V was clipped by 7 bases and J by 3 bases, with 12 bases between them. Germline lookup yields CDR1 SGHRS and CDR2 YFSETQ. The CDR3 totals 13 residues. The CDR3 DNA follows: TGCGCCAGCCATGACACAGGGACAGATACGCAGTATTTT. Amino acids: CASHDTGTDTQYF.

In its sample, this clonotype was seen many times. V gene TRBV18 combines with J gene TRBJ2-7; the match to TRBD1 covers 7 bases. V lost 5 bases and J lost 4; bases outside the gene matches: 5. Germline V gene sequence: CDR1 KGHSH, CDR2 LQKENI. The CDR3 totals 13 residues. The CDR3 region has the DNA TGTGCCAGCTCAGCGACGACAGGGTACGAGCAGTACGTC. Translated, it gives CASSATTGYEQYV.

This clonotype was detected ten times or more. The chain uses TRBV18 and TRBJ2-7; 10 bases are shared with TRBD1. The CDR3 length is 15 residues. Germline CDR1 and CDR2: KGHSH and LQKENI. V gave up 2 bases and J gave up 6 bases; unmatched junction bases: 7. The CDR3 sequence is CASSPFGTGDSEQYV. Here the CDR3 DNA reads TGTGCCAGCTCACCATTCGGGACAGGGGATAGCGAGCAGTACGTC.

This clonotype was counted ten times or more. The V and J genes are TRBV5-6 and TRBJ1-4, with D possibly being TRBD1 (5 bases). Germline V gene sequence: CDR1 SGHDT, CDR2 YYEEEE. The germline V and J ends were trimmed by 4 bases and 7 bases, with 11 bases remaining between them. This CDR3 comprises 13 residues. DNA of the CDR3: TGTGCCAGCAGCCATGGGGCGCCTGAAAAACTGTTTTTT. As protein: CASSHGAPEKLFF.

This clonotype was seen many times. The gene calls are TRBV5-8 and TRBJ2-3; possible D gene TRBD2, 5 bases. Germline assignment: CDR1 SGHTS and CDR2 YDEGEE. V dropped 4 bases and J dropped 6 bases, with 12 bases sitting between them. The CDR3 contains 13 residues. DNA for the CDR3: TGTGCCAGCAGCCCGGACTTGATGGATACGCAGTATTTT. This codes for CASSPDLMDTQYF.